The sequence of this T cell receptor beta chain was determined in a study of response to subunit inactivated influenza vaccine. V was clipped by 3 bases and J by 7 bases; unmatched bases: 7. The CDR3 loop spans 14 amino acids. Germline-derived CDR1 and CDR2 are MNHEY and SMNVEV (reference sequence). Whole-study findings and limits: The authors put forward the suggestion that each seasonal influenza vaccination may bring in only a limited number of new T cells.

TCRdb ran MiXCR on the RT-PCR reads and lists one entry per CDR3 protein. The repertoire holds about 500,000 distinct CDR3 sequences, more than 15% seen once, with over 2.5% in the top ten. This clonotype was counted at least ten times. The antigen is unknown. The clonotype comes from a man in his fifties or sixties who received an inactivated influenza vaccine. This sample comprised CD4+ T cells sorted from PBMCs, obtained approximately 25 months after vaccination. V gene TRBV27 combines with J gene TRBJ2-7; 9 bases are shared with TRBD1. The CDR3 DNA sequence: TGTGCCAGCAGTTTCCCCTCGACAGGGGGAGAGCAGTACTTC. Its translation: CASSFPSTGGEQYF.